These 29 T cell receptor beta chains originate from one sample sequenced in a study of T cells in Graves' hyperthyroidism and ophthalmopathy. Amplified regions were TCR beta CDR3 sequences from RNA transcripts. TCR CDR3 regions were first amplified by RT-PCR with HTBI primers. TCRdb re-analysed the multiplex PCR reads in MiXCR, keeping a single row per CDR3 protein. Of some 600,000 distinct CDR3 sequences in the sample, roughly 13% were seen once. The material sequenced was blood. The source of these receptors is a woman in her twenties or thirties with Graves' hyperthyroidism that later progressed to Graves' ophthalmopathy.

Only a few counts were recorded for this clonotype. In DNA, the CDR3 is TGTGCCAGCAGGGGACCGTACAACACTGAAGCTTTCTTT. Translated: CASRGPYNTEAFF. The chain combines TRBV6-1 with TRBJ1-1, with a possible D match to TRBD1 (5 bases). V was trimmed by 6 bases and J by 2 bases, leaving 10 bases between them. The CDR3 has 13 amino acids. Germline CDR1 is MNHNS and CDR2 is SASEGT.

J is TRBJ1-1 and V is TRBV5-8; 9 bases align to TRBD1. This CDR3 comprises 16 residues. CDR1 and CDR2 from the germline V gene are SGHTS and YDEGEE. Trimming at V came to 1 base and at J to 3 bases, leaving 7 bases not matched to a gene. The CDR3 is CASSLSGDRVYTEAFF. The CDR3 DNA reads as TGTGCCAGCAGCTTGAGTGGGGACAGGGTGTACACTGAAGCTTTCTTT.

This clonotype has only a few counts. This rearrangement joins TRBV18 to TRBJ1-5; tentatively, D is TRBD1 (5 bases). The CDR3 has 14 amino acids. Between the trimmed V and J ends, which lost 6 bases and 6 bases, there was a span of 15 bases. CDR1 and CDR2 from the germline V gene are KGHSH and LQKENI. The DNA of the CDR3 is TGTGCCAGCTCCCGGGACTCGGGACTTCAGCCCCAGCATTTT. Protein: CASSRDSGLQPQHF.

This clonotype showed up many times. The chain combines TRBV28 with TRBJ2-3, with 9 bases fitting TRBD1. This CDR3 contains 15 residues. With V trimmed by 6 bases and J by 5 bases, 9 bases remained unmatched. Germline values: CDR1 MDHEN, CDR2 SYDVKM. CDR3 nucleotide sequence: TGTGCCAGCAGAACGGACAGGGGAAATTTAGATACGCAGTATTTT. It encodes CASRTDRGNLDTQYF.

This clonotype was found a few times. The CDR3 loop is CASTPRLAGDGPSEQYF. The DNA of the CDR3 is TGCGCCAGCACCCCTCGACTAGCGGGAGATGGCCCATCCGAGCAGTACTTC. This chain joins TRBV5-1 and TRBJ2-7, with TRBD2 identical over 12 bases. V shed 6 bases, J shed 6 bases, and the junction held 16 bases outside the gene matches. In germline, CDR1 is SGHRS, CDR2 YFSETQ. The CDR3 runs to 17 residues. Using reference TRBV5-1 and TRBJ2-7 for the parts outside the CDR3, the full variable domain is KAGVTQTPRYLIKTRGQQVTLSCSPISGHRSVSWYQQTPGQGLQFLFEYFSETQRNKGNFPGRFSGRQFSNSRSEMNVSTLELGDSALYLCASTPRLAGDGPSEQYFGPGTRLTVT.

Regarding this clonotype: The junction shows a germline mismatch at one end, possibly a read error. The chain joins TRBV7-2 to TRBJ2-5; D call uncertain. Germline V gene data show CDR1 as SGHTA and CDR2 as FQGNSA. The CDR3 is 11 residues long. The chain's CDR3 is CAGNLAEAQYF. The CDR3 DNA reads TGTGCCGGCAACCTCGCAGAGGCCCAGTACTTC. Full variable domain (rest looked up from reference TRBV7-2 and TRBJ2-5): GAGVSQSPSNKVTEKGKDVELRCDPISGHTALYWYRQSLGQGLEFLIYFQGNSAPDKSGLPSDRFSAERTGGSVSTLTIQRTQQEDSAVYLCAGNLAEAQYFGPGTRLLVL.

There are many counts of this clonotype. The CDR3 DNA reads TGTGCCACCGGGCCCGATCAGCCCCAGCATTTT. This encodes CATGPDQPQHF. The V and J genes are TRBV6-1 and TRBJ1-5; D gene unclear. The CDR3 totals 11 residues. Germline V gives CDR1 MNHNS, CDR2 SASEGT. V lost 10 bases, J lost 5 bases, and 9 bases lay in between.

This clonotype was counted ten times or more. The chain carries TRBV28 and TRBJ2-2; the match to TRBD1 covers 8 bases. Germline V gives CDR1 MDHEN, CDR2 SYDVKM. This CDR3 contains 16 residues. J lost 5 bases, V lost 7 bases, and 12 bases had no gene match. The CDR3 sequence is CASTISGTGRTGELFF. In nucleotides, the CDR3 is TGTGCCAGCACCATTTCCGGGACAGGAAGGACCGGGGAGCTGTTTTTT. Full variable domain (rest looked up from reference TRBV28 and TRBJ2-2): DVKVTQSSRYLVKRTGEKVFLECVQDMDHENMFWYRQDPGLGLRLIYFSYDVKMKEKGDIPEGYSVSREKKERFSLILESASTNQTSMYLCASTISGTGRTGELFFGEGSRLTVL.

In its sample, this clonotype was seen many times. V usage is TRBV11-2 and J usage is TRBJ2-1; 9 bases match TRBD2. CDR1 is SGHAT, CDR2 FQNNGV, per germline. The CDR3 has 17 amino acids. Germline trimming cut 5 bases from V and 9 bases from J; bases unmatched to any gene: 17. The CDR3 DNA reads TGTGCCAGCAGCCCTGGGGTCGGCGGGAGGGCCATCTTTGAGCAGTTCTTC. Protein sequence: CASSPGVGGRAIFEQFF.

This clonotype has a count of ten or more. V is TRBV5-1 and J is TRBJ1-1; no reliable D call. Per the germline V gene, CDR1 is SGHRS and CDR2 is YFSETQ. CDR3 size: 15 residues. V was shortened by 0 bases and J by 3 bases, with 12 bases between the two germline ends. The CDR3 sequence: CASSLETLSYTEAFF. The CDR3 nucleotides are TGCGCCAGCAGCTTGGAGACCCTGTCGTACACTGAAGCTTTCTTT.

Comments on this clonotype: A much larger clone lies a single base off, so this may be a read error. The chain joins TRBV28 to TRBJ2-4; 7 bases line up with TRBD1. Germline CDR1 MDHEN, CDR2 SYDVKM. V was pared by 2 bases and J by 5 bases, with 9 bases of the junction left unmatched. The CDR3 is 16 residues long. The CDR3 DNA is TGTGCCAGCAGTTTACTACAGGGGAACGGCGAAAACATTCAGTACTTC. This translates into CASSLLQGNGENIQYF.

The chain carries TRBV20-1 and TRBJ1-2; 8 bases align to TRBD1. The CDR3 is made up of 14 amino acids. The V and J ends lost 0 bases and 8 bases, in that order; junction bases with no gene match: 8. Germline V gene data show CDR1 as DFQATT and CDR2 as SNEGSKA (reference sequence). In nucleotides, the CDR3 is TGCAGTGCTAGAGATCGCAGGGGGCGCCTGGGCTACACCTTC. This translates into CSARDRRGRLGYTF.

This clonotype was seen more than once but under ten times. An end of the junction does not agree with germline; a read error may underlie this. The rearrangement uses TRBV3-1 and TRBJ2-1, with TRBD2 matching over 10 bases. The germline V gene has CDR1 LGHDT and CDR2 YNNKEL (reference sequence). This CDR3 is 16 amino acids long. This CDR3 reads CASNQDLGLASNEQFF. In DNA form, the CDR3 reads TGTGCCAGCAACCAAGATCTGGGACTAGCGTCAAATGAGCAGTTCTTC.

This clonotype was seen a single time. V and J are TRBV10-3 and TRBJ2-1; maybe TRBD2 (7 bases). CDR3 length: 15 residues. Trimming left V 3 bases short and J 5 bases short, with 14 bases between. Germline loops: CDR1 ENHRY, CDR2 SYGVKD. CDR3: CAISEGGAWNNEQFF. The CDR3 DNA sequence: TGTGCCATCAGTGAAGGGGGGGCTTGGAACAATGAGCAGTTCTTC.

This clonotype was recorded many times. The V gene is TRBV10-3, the J gene TRBJ2-1; TRBD2 agrees at 7 bases. The V gene end was trimmed by 0 bases and the J gene end by 7 bases; junction bases not matched to a gene: 15. Germline loops: CDR1 ENHRY, CDR2 SYGVKD. CDR3 length: 18 amino acids. DNA for the CDR3: TGTGCCATCAGTGAGTCGGTGGGCTTGGGGCGGGAGTTGAATGAGCAGTTCTTC. This translates into CAISESVGLGRELNEQFF.

There are many counts of this clonotype. V gene TRBV20-1 combines with J gene TRBJ2-1; D gene uncertain. The V and J ends lost 3 bases and 8 bases respectively, with 20 bases between them. This CDR3 contains 15 residues. The V gene's germline CDR1 is DFQATT and CDR2 SNEGSKA (reference sequence). CDR3 loop: CSASLPPAQIHEQFF. CDR3 bases: TGCAGTGCTAGCCTCCCTCCCGCCCAGATCCATGAGCAGTTCTTC.

This clonotype was seen many times. This rearrangement joins TRBV2 to TRBJ1-1; 7 nucleotides agree with TRBD1. The CDR3 has 13 amino acids. Germline assignment: CDR1 SNHLY and CDR2 FYNNEI. V gave up 6 bases and J gave up 4 bases; unmatched junction bases: 5. CDR3 in DNA: TGTGCCAGCAGGAACACAGGGGCCACTGAAGCTTTCTTT. It codes for CASRNTGATEAFF.

In this sample, this clonotype turned up many times. V usage is TRBV19 and J usage is TRBJ2-1; D is unresolved. This CDR3 has 15 residues. The ends were cut back, 3 bases at V and 2 bases at J, with 11 bases in the middle. Germline V gene sequence: CDR1 LNHDA, CDR2 SQIVND (reference sequence). DNA of the CDR3: TGTGCCAGTAGTATCTCTCACAAGACCTACAATGAGCAGTTCTTC. Protein sequence: CASSISHKTYNEQFF.

This clonotype was observed many times. This rearrangement joins TRBV10-3 to TRBJ2-2; D gene ambiguous. The ends were cut back, 4 bases at V and 8 bases at J, with 5 bases in the middle. CDR3 length: 11 residues. CDR1 ENHRY and CDR2 SYGVKD come from the germline V gene. Here the CDR3 reads CAISGSGELFF. CDR3 nucleotide sequence: TGTGCCATCAGTGGGTCTGGGGAGCTGTTTTTT.

This clonotype has ten or more counts. The CDR3 sequence is CASSPTLGVGLNTIYF. CDR3 nucleotide sequence: TGTGCCAGCAGTCCTACTCTCGGGGTAGGGTTGAACACCATATATTTT. The chain carries TRBV28 and TRBJ1-3; no clear D. V was pared by 5 bases and J by 7 bases, with 21 bases between. Per germline, CDR1 MDHEN and CDR2 SYDVKM. The CDR3 runs to 16 residues.

This clonotype was counted many times. This chain links TRBV2 with TRBJ1-1, with D possibly being TRBD1 (6 bases). With 7 bases removed from V and 8 bases from J, the gap between germline ends came to 17 bases. This CDR3 is built from 13 residues. Germline-derived CDR1 and CDR2 are SNHLY and FYNNEI. CDR3 sequence reads: CASIQESGEEAFF. The CDR3, as DNA: TGTGCCAGCATCCAGGAGTCAGGGGAAGAAGCTTTCTTT. The whole variable domain, filled in from reference TRBV2 and TRBJ1-1, reads EPEVTQTPSHQVTQMGQEVILRCVPISNHLYFYWYRQILGQKVEFLVSFYNNEISEKSEIFDDQFSVERPDGSNFTLKIRSTKLEDSAMYFCASIQESGEEAFFGQGTRLTVV.

The genes are TRBV24-1 and TRBJ2-5, with D perhaps given as TRBD1 or TRBD2 (6 bases each). Between the trimmed V and J ends, which lost 5 bases and 4 bases, there was a span of 13 bases. The germline CDR1 and CDR2 sequences are KGHDR and SFDVKD. The CDR3 sequence is 14 residues long. The DNA of the CDR3 is TGTGCCACCAGTGGGGGGGCGCTCCCAGAGACCCAGTACTTC. This sequence encodes CATSGGALPETQYF.

This chain connects TRBV5-1 to TRBJ2-7; D unresolved. CDR3 length equals 14 residues. V was pared by 2 bases and J by 5 bases, with 14 bases between. Germline CDR1 is SGHRS and CDR2 is YFSETQ. Here the CDR3 DNA reads TGCGCCAGCAGCTTAACGGCTAATAACCACGAGCAGTACTTC. It specifies CASSLTANNHEQYF.

This chain uses TRBV20-1 with TRBJ2-7; 9 bases agree with TRBD1. V shed 1 base and J 6 bases; nucleotides not matched to a gene: 7. The CDR3 is 14 amino acids. CDR1 and CDR2 from the germline V gene are DFQATT and SNEGSKA (reference sequence). The CDR3 DNA follows: TGCAGTGCTAGAGGCGGGACAGGGTCGTCCGAGCAGTACTTC. Its translation is CSARGGTGSSEQYF.

This clonotype was observed at least ten times. The J gene is TRBJ1-4, the V gene TRBV18; D is unresolved. The CDR3 runs to 13 residues. Trimming cost V 3 bases and J 5 bases, with 7 bases left between them. CDR1 is KGHSH, CDR2 LQKENI, per germline. The CDR3 DNA follows: TGTGCCAGCTCACCGGAGGGAAATGAAAAACTGTTTTTT. Residues: CASSPEGNEKLFF.

The rearrangement joins TRBV29-1 to TRBJ2-2; 9 bases are a match to TRBD2. CDR3 length: 15 amino acids. Trimming took 0 bases from V and 6 from J; bases not matched to a gene: 5. Germline CDR1 SQVTM, CDR2 ANQGSEA. CDR3 region: CSVEEEREEAGELFF. The CDR3 region has the DNA TGCAGCGTTGAAGAGGAGCGGGAGGAGGCCGGGGAGCTGTTTTTT.

This clonotype was seen at least ten times. The chain joins TRBV7-2 to TRBJ1-1; D is possibly TRBD1 (6 bases). Germline CDR1 and CDR2: SGHTA and FQGNSA. V was shortened by 5 bases and J by 6 bases, with 13 bases between the two germline ends. The CDR3 is made up of 13 amino acids. CDR3 sequence reads: CASSGWGAAEAFF. In nucleotides, the CDR3 is TGTGCCAGCAGCGGTTGGGGGGCCGCTGAAGCTTTCTTT.

This clonotype was seen many times. This chain joins TRBV7-9 and TRBJ1-2; no definite D call. The ends were cut back, 4 bases at V and 8 bases at J, with 17 bases in the middle. The CDR3 runs to 14 residues. Germline V lookup: CDR1 SEHNR, CDR2 FQNEAQ (reference sequence). The CDR3 loop is CASSSDGDRGGYTF. The CDR3, as DNA: TGTGCCAGCAGCTCCGACGGGGATCGTGGAGGCTACACCTTC.

This clonotype was observed at least ten times. This sequence joins TRBV2 and TRBJ2-2; 12 bases line up with TRBD2. Germline CDR1 and CDR2: SNHLY and FYNNEI. V shed 5 bases, J shed 4 bases, and the junction held 2 bases outside the gene matches. The CDR3 extends over 15 amino acids. The CDR3 here is CASSPGLAGTGELFF. CDR3 in DNA: TGTGCCAGCAGTCCGGGACTAGCGGGCACCGGGGAGCTGTTTTTT.